This T cell receptor beta chain emerged from a study of human T cells and chemical hapten exposure (dated by TCRdb to the early 2020s). A note on the overall study: For sensitization, 2% DPC in acetone was applied to a roughly 2 cm by roughly 2 cm area of upper inner arm skin. The mostly female patient cohort included alopecia areata with under or over 50% scalp involvement, alopecia totalis and alopecia universalis. Libraries were combined into a pool for sequencing, and differences in TCR yield between samples came mainly from small differences in library volumes within the pool. Patch testing on the upper back used Finn chambers containing 0.01% DPC, with scoring done after 6 days according to International Contact Dermatitis Research Group standards. Blood samples were taken from patients before sensitization (week 0) and then at 2, 6 and about 24 weeks after DPC sensitization. The study tracked peripheral blood TCR repertoire changes in vivo during primary and secondary sensitization to the hapten diphenylcyclopropenone (DPC) in alopecia patients. For TCR sequencing, blood came from 25 to 35 alopecia patients at anywhere from one to four time points (pre-sensitization, 2, 6 and 24 weeks). Patients additionally received weekly therapeutic DPC doses to the scalp throughout the roughly 23-week study period. What the study reported, not specific to this receptor: Expanded TCRs formed significantly more large CDR3 similarity clusters than pre-sensitization or healthy control sets, consistent with antigen-driven responses. Patch test score correlated positively with the number of PT1 expanded TCRs, reaching significance at thresholds 8, 16 and 32 but not at 4. After repeated subsampling, the strength of the expansion versus patch-test correlation and the threshold at which it became significant changed. Because every patient had alopecia, a presumed autoimmune disease, the patients' immune response might differ from that of healthy individuals. No change with DPC sensitization was found in the number of TCRs above 1 in 1000 frequency, and no evidence of global repertoire structure alterations was found.

Library preparation was by RACE. Instrument used: NextSeq 500. During library preparation, unique molecular identifiers were attached to individual cDNA molecules so that TCRs could be counted quantitatively and reproducibly. For every blood RNA sample, sequencing covered both the TCR alpha and TCR beta chains. Under the source paper's analysis protocol: Samples had a median of roughly 100,000 TCRs, with a range from roughly 23,224 to 700,000. The Decombinator software suite was used to annotate V, J and CDR3 in the TCR reads. For PS versus PT1 abundance plots, all samples were subsampled to the same number of TCRs (28,000). TCRs were defined as expanded if absent before sensitization and observed at least eight times at the 2-week time point. In TCRdb, the public reads were trimmed at Q25 with fastp and aligned with MiXCR, with productive beta chains retained. Rows merge per CDR3 protein into single entries with the most common DNA and genes. It is TCRdb's table, rather than the study itself, that gives the V and J calls and clone size. Present in this sample are approximately 72,000 distinct CDR3 sequences, over 8.5% of which were seen just once. The ten largest clones add up to approximately 1.5% of the sample.

The CDR1 and CDR2 encoded by the germline V gene are LGHNA and YSLEER. The V end loses 4 bases and the J end loses 4 bases, and a stretch of 16 bases separates them. The CDR3 holds 15 amino acids from the cysteine to the phenylalanine. The kept DNA is CDR3 alone, 45 bases in frame from the first base. This clonotype has only a few counts. No cognate antigen has been identified for it. Base qualities are missing; no much larger clone stands one base away. The sample's time point label, in plain terms: patch test 3, about 24 weeks after DPC sensitization. This sample's treatment or condition label indicates: therapeutic diphenylcyclopropenone sensitization with weekly scalp DPC. At each patch-test visit, blood was drawn before the patch test was applied. To be eligible, patients had to be aged 18 to 70, diagnosed with alopecia and judged suitable for DPC therapy, while pregnant patients were excluded. Total RNA was extracted from unfractionated whole blood collected in Tempus Blood RNA tubes.

The specimen was whole blood, collected in connection with sensitization to the hapten diphenylcyclopropenone (DPC). This TCR was sampled from a woman in her 50s with alopecia areata. Some clones in this sample may be carry-over from other donors' samples. The chain is made from TRBV4-3 and TRBJ1-2; the best D guess is TRBD1, with 6 bases matching. The CDR3: CASSPRYRESYGYTF. The DNA is TGCGCCAGCAGCCCCCGGTACAGGGAAAGCTATGGCTACACCTTC.